The rows below give T cell receptor beta chains drawn from one sample of a study of T cells expressing NK-cell markers. Following a re-call of the 5' RACE reads, TCRdb has one entry per CDR3 protein and lacks DNA. Recorded here are roughly 450,000 distinct CDR3 sequences; the top ten clones represent under 1.5%. The sequenced sample consisted of blood T cells: a sorted CD56 or NKG2C T cell subset, CD4+ or CD8+ T cells, or bulk PBMC T cells (not recorded which). The receptors originated from a woman in her forties or fifties in good health. Both conserved end residues are part of each CDR3. The order of the fields is CDR3 protein, V gene, J gene.

CSVVRTGTGELFF	TRBV29-1	TRBJ2-2
CASSVAADSYNEQFF	TRBV9	TRBJ2-1
CASRSKTSGNEKLFF	TRBV12-3/TRBV12-4	TRBJ1-4
CSATDRIGGNEQFF	TRBV20-1	TRBJ2-1
CASSQATSGSAQYF	TRBV3-1	TRBJ2-3
CASSSPGQQNYGYTF	TRBV5-6	TRBJ1-2
CAISADRAGELFF	TRBV10-3	TRBJ2-2
CASSLAVSGELFF	TRBV5-1	TRBJ2-2
CASSYRARRGETQYF	TRBV6-5	TRBJ2-5
CASSLQGLAGDEQFF	TRBV11-3	TRBJ2-1
CASSLSGLTGRYSNQPQHF	TRBV28	TRBJ1-5
CAISVGDISGELFF	TRBV10-3	TRBJ2-2
CASSPPGLAENTGELFF	TRBV5-1	TRBJ2-2
CASSHNSGLAGEDTQYF	TRBV3-1	TRBJ2-3
CASSLRLVAGELFF	TRBV11-2	TRBJ2-2
CSARRGAIFYNEQFF	TRBV20-1	TRBJ2-1
CASSRSGRGSYEQYF	TRBV5-4	TRBJ2-7
CSATRQGDRYEQYF	TRBV20-1	TRBJ2-7
CASSQRILLDEQFF	TRBV18	TRBJ2-1
CATAPGASSAGELFF	TRBV7-9	TRBJ2-2
CSARDQAGPGEQFF	TRBV20-1	TRBJ2-1
CASSLIGQVLTF	TRBV12-3/TRBV12-4	TRBJ2-6
CASSESPYTGELFF	TRBV10-1	TRBJ2-2
CASSRNPGVFLNEQFF	TRBV12-3/TRBV12-4	TRBJ2-1
CASSPGGVQETQYF	TRBV12-3/TRBV12-4	TRBJ2-5